This T cell receptor (beta chain) was identified during a study of blood T cell repertoires in COVID-19. Overall study: Italy, Spain and the United States were the sources of the convalescent and acute COVID-19 samples. Sample material is recorded as cDNA or gDNA derived from T cells, B-cell-depleted T cells, or PBMCs.

While infection was still active, Seattle patients were enrolled and then followed longitudinally. Per the original methods: Amplification of reference gene primers provided the estimated nucleated cell counts. TCRdb's copy holds only in-frame clones and misses some; the assay was immunoSEQ multiplex PCR. V, J and clone size derive from that table, while D and trimming were established from the DNA sequence. Found here are fewer than 300,000 clones, about 85% of them singletons; the top ten hold 0.75% to 0.95%. The junction had 17 bases not matched to a gene; V was cut back by 1 base and J by 2 bases. CDR3 length: 20 residues. Looked up from germline, CDR1 is MGHRA and CDR2 is YSYEKL.

The chain has TRBV4-1 and TRBJ1-1; 9 nucleotides align to TRBD1. This TCR was sampled from a human donor with COVID-19, enrolled during active disease. The donor label of this sample is uncertain. Sequencing was done on a sample of peripheral blood. CDR3 bases: TGCGCCAGCAGCCAAGCCCGGGACAGGGTTGGAGTTATTTCTAACACTGAAGCTTTCTTT. As protein: CASSQARDRVGVISNTEAFF.